The present TCR beta chain was sequenced within a study of cytomegalovirus exposure and HLA in healthy donors. Primers: 60 Vbeta forward and 13 Jbeta reverse. Profiling relied on immunoSEQ multiplex PCR, and the TCRdb table lists in-frame clones only, not all of them. The table shows 200,000 to 250,000 clones, with about 83% occurring only once. The CDR3 has 16 residues. Germline lookup yields CDR1 LGHNA and CDR2 YSLEER. With 0 bases clipped from V and 4 bases from J, the junction kept 7 bases outside the gene matches. The source material was PBMCs. This chain links TRBV4-3 with TRBJ1-2; 8 bases fit TRBD1. This clonotype originated in a human donor in good health. CDR3 nucleotides: TGCGCCAGCAGCCAAGATTCGGCAGGACAGGGCTATGGCTACACCTTC. It is translated as CASSQDSAGQGYGYTF.